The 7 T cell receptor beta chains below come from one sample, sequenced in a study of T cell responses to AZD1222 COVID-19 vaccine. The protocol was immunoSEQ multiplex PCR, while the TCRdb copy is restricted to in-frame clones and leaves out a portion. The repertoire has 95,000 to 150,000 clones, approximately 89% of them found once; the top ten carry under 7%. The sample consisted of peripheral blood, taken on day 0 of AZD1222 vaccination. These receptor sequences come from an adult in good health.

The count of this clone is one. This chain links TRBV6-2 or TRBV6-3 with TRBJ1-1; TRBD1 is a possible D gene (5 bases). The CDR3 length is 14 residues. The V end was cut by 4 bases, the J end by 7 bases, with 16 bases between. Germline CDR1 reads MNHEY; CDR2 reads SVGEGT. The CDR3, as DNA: TGTGCCAGCAGTTTGGGAGGGACGTTGGTTGAAGCTTTCTTT. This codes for CASSLGGTLVEAFF.

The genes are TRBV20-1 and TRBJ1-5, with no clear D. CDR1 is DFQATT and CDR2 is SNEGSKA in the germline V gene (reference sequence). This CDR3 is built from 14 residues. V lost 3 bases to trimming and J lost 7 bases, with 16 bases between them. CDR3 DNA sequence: TGCAGTGCTAGTTGGGCAGACGGCCGCCAGCCCCAGCATTTT. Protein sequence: CSASWADGRQPQHF.

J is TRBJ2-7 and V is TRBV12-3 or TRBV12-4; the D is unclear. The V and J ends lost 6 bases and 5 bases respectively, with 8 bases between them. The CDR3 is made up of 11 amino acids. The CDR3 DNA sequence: TGTGCCAGCAGCACTCAACACGAGCAGTACTTC. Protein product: CASSTQHEQYF.

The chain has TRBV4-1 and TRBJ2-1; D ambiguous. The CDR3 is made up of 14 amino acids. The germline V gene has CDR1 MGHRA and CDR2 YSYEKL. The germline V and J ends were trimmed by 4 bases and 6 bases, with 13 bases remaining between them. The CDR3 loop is CASSPPISRNEQFF. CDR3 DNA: TGCGCCAGCAGCCCCCCCATTTCGCGCAATGAGCAGTTCTTC.

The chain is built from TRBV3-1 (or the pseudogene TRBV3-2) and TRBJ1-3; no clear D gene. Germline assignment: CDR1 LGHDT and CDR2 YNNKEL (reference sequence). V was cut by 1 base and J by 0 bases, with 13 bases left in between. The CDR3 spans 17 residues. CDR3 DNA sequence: TGTGCCAGCAGCCAAGCAGCGGCCTCCTTCTCTGGAAACACCATATATTTT. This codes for CASSQAAASFSGNTIYF.

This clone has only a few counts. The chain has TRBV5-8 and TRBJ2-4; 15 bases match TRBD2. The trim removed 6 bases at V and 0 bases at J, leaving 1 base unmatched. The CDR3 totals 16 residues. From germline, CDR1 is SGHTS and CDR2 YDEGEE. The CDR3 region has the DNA TGTGCCAGCAAGGGACTAGCGGGAGGAGCCAAAAACATTCAGTACTTC. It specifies CASKGLAGGAKNIQYF.

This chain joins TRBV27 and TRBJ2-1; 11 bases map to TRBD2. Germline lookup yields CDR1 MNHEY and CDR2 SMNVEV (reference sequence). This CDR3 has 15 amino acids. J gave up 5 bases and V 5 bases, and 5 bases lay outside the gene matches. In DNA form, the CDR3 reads TGTGCCAGCAGTAGATCTAGCGGGAGGCACAATGAGCAGTTCTTC. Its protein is CASSRSSGRHNEQFF.